Below, 29 T cell receptor beta chains from the same sample are listed, as sequenced in a study of shared clonotypes between healthy human individuals. This table comes from immunoSEQ multiplex PCR, and its TCRdb copy is limited to in-frame clones, with some not included. The sample contains over 2,000,000 clones, 85% to 95% of which appear only once. Naive-designated CD8 cells lacked CD45RO, were positively enriched for CCR7, and omitted terminally differentiated effector memory CD45RA+ cells. Source material: naive CD8+ T cells from PBMCs. The receptors here all came from a young man in good health. Some clones in this sample may be carry-over from other donors' samples.

In its sample, this clone was seen once. The V and J genes are TRBV7-8 and TRBJ2-7; the D call may be TRBD1 or TRBD2 (5 bases each). V shed 5 bases and J shed 3 bases, with 11 bases lying between them. The CDR3 has 13 residues. The germline CDR1 and CDR2 sequences are SGHVS and FQNEAQ. CDR3 sequence: CASSGRDVYEQYF. In DNA form, the CDR3 reads TGTGCCAGCAGCGGCCGGGACGTCTACGAGCAGTACTTC.

As to this clone: The sample holds other DNA sequences that translate to the same CDR3. The chain joins TRBV27 to TRBJ1-1; D possibly corresponds to TRBD1 (6 bases). The germline gives CDR1 MNHEY, CDR2 SMNVEV (reference sequence). This CDR3 spans 15 amino acids. V shed 2 bases and J shed 0 bases, with 10 bases lying between them. The CDR3 DNA follows: TGTGCCAGCAGTTTAAGGGGGAGCATGAACACTGAAGCTTTCTTT. Amino acid sequence: CASSLRGSMNTEAFF.

Here the CDR3 DNA reads TGCGCCAGCAGCCAAAGCGCAGGGGCGACCTACGAGCAGTACTTC. This sequence encodes CASSQSAGATYEQYF. The V call is TRBV4-1, the J call TRBJ2-7; maybe TRBD1 (6 bases). This CDR3 is built from 15 residues. V lost 2 bases and J 2 bases, leaving 13 bases between the germline ends. The V gene's germline CDR1 is MGHRA and CDR2 YSYEKL.

This clone was observed a single time. The V gene is TRBV6-1, the J gene TRBJ2-5; D is undetermined. There are 15 residues in the CDR3. In germline, CDR1 is MNHNS, CDR2 SASEGT. Trimming cost V 4 bases and J 4 bases, with 16 bases left between them. Here the CDR3 reads CASSVYRNNGETQYF. CDR3 in DNA: TGTGCCAGCAGTGTTTACAGAAATAATGGAGAGACCCAGTACTTC.

The rearrangement uses TRBV4-1 and TRBJ1-2, with no clear D. Per germline, CDR1 MGHRA and CDR2 YSYEKL. V lost 1 base to trimming and J lost 3 bases, with 12 bases between them. The CDR3 spans 15 residues. In nucleotides, the CDR3 is TGCGCCAGCAGCCAAGGGGCCGGGGATTACTATGGCTACACCTTC. This sequence encodes CASSQGAGDYYGYTF.

The chain recombines TRBV28 with TRBJ2-7; 7 bases align to TRBD2. J lost 0 bases, V lost 1 base, and 3 bases had no gene match. The germline gives CDR1 MDHEN, CDR2 SYDVKM. The CDR3 extends over 15 amino acids. The CDR3 bases are TGTGCCAGCAGTTTATTGCGGGGGAGCTCCTACGAGCAGTACTTC. It encodes CASSLLRGSSYEQYF. The variable domain in full, completed from reference TRBV28 and TRBJ2-7, reads DVKVTQSSRYLVKRTGEKVFLECVQDMDHENMFWYRQDPGLGLRLIYFSYDVKMKEKGDIPEGYSVSREKKERFSLILESASTNQTSMYLCASSLLRGSSYEQYFGPGTRLTVT.

V is TRBV7-8 and J is TRBJ1-5, with 9 bases lining up with TRBD1. The CDR3 sequence is 15 residues long. The junction had 4 bases not matched to a gene; V was cut back by 6 bases and J by 1 base. Germline CDR1 reads SGHVS; CDR2 reads FQNEAQ. Here the CDR3 DNA reads TGTGCCAGCAGACCAGGGACAGGGAGCAATCAGCCCCAGCATTTT. Protein product: CASRPGTGSNQPQHF.

As concerns this clone: At one of its ends the junction is not consistent with the germline gene, which may arise from a read error. The rearrangement links TRBV27 to TRBJ2-7; a possible D gene is TRBD2 (5 bases). The CDR3 is 13 residues long. Germline V gene data show CDR1 as MNHEY and CDR2 as SMNVEV (reference sequence). The CDR3 DNA reads as TGTGCCAGCAGTTTTACGGGAAGCTACAAGCAGTACTTC. It codes for CASSFTGSYKQYF.

The rearrangement uses TRBV5-1 and TRBJ1-1; weak D call: TRBD1 (6 bases). V lost 4 bases and J 1 base, leaving 14 bases between the germline ends. Germline CDR1 SGHRS, CDR2 YFSETQ. This CDR3 region has 15 residues. CDR3 sequence reads: CASSPNREQNTEAFF. For the CDR3, the DNA is TGCGCCAGCAGCCCTAACAGGGAACAGAACACTGAAGCTTTCTTT.

V gene TRBV4-3 combines with J gene TRBJ2-7; D might be TRBD1 (6 bases). V shed 2 bases and J shed 6 bases, with 17 bases lying between them. Germline CDR1 reads LGHNA; CDR2 reads YSLEER. The CDR3 covers 15 residues. Here the CDR3 DNA reads TGCGCCAGCAGCCAATCCACCGCCGGGACACGCGAGCAGTACTTC. Translating gives CASSQSTAGTREQYF.

The rearrangement uses TRBV28 and TRBJ2-2; TRBD1 aligns across 7 bases. Trimming removed 8 bases from V and 4 bases from J; junction bases left unmatched: 10. The CDR3 is 15 amino acids. CDR1 MDHEN and CDR2 SYDVKM come from the germline V gene. Here the CDR3 DNA reads TGTGCCAGCTCTTCCAGGGACAGCCGCACCGGGGAGCTGTTTTTT. Translation: CASSSRDSRTGELFF.

The V gene is TRBV28, the J gene TRBJ2-5; perhaps D is TRBD1 or TRBD2 (5 bases each). The CDR3 consists of 17 residues. The V end lost 3 bases, the J end lost 5 bases, and 22 bases lay between the germline ends. In germline, CDR1 is MDHEN, CDR2 SYDVKM. DNA for the CDR3: TGTGCCAGCAGTTTTAGGCAGGGACGGACTTCGGGGGAGACCCAGTACTTC. Its protein product is CASSFRQGRTSGETQYF.

Turning to this clone: Within the sample, other DNA sequences also encode this same CDR3. The J gene is TRBJ1-5, the V gene TRBV9; the D is unclear. The ends were cut back, 0 bases at V and 6 bases at J, with 7 bases in the middle. This CDR3 is 13 amino acids long. Looked up from germline, CDR1 is SGDLS and CDR2 is YYNGEE. The CDR3 sequence: CASSVAVGQPQHF. As DNA, the CDR3 is TGTGCCAGCAGCGTAGCTGTTGGTCAGCCCCAGCATTTT.

The V call is TRBV27, the J call TRBJ2-3, with TRBD2 matching 8 bases. Trimming removed 5 bases from V and 4 bases from J; junction bases left unmatched: 5. Per the germline V gene, CDR1 is MNHEY and CDR2 is SMNVEV (reference sequence). CDR3 length: 14 amino acids. Written as DNA, the CDR3 is TGTGCCAGCAGTCCTGGACTAGCCCCAGATACGCAGTATTTT. Protein sequence: CASSPGLAPDTQYF.

The chain uses TRBV6-1 and TRBJ1-3; D remains ambiguous. In germline, CDR1 is MNHNS, CDR2 SASEGT. There are 15 residues in the CDR3. The germline V and J ends were trimmed by 2 bases and 2 bases, with 10 bases remaining between them. CDR3 in amino acids: CASSEIGSAGNTIYF. In nucleotides, the CDR3 is TGTGCCAGCAGTGAAATAGGGTCTGCTGGAAACACCATATATTTT.

The CDR3 DNA reads TGTGCCAGCAGTTACTCTGGCGGGAGCAATTACGAGCAGTACTTC. It translates to CASSYSGGSNYEQYF. The chain carries TRBV6-5 and TRBJ2-7; 7 bases match TRBD2. Germline assignment: CDR1 MNHEY and CDR2 SVGAGI. V trimming: 0 bases; J trimming: 4 bases; junction bases outside the gene matches: 6. The CDR3 runs to 15 residues.

Regarding this clone: The same CDR3 can be traced to other DNA sequences in this sample. The CDR3 coding sequence is TGCGCCAGCAGCTTGGCTCGGACGGTGAACACTGAAGCTTTCTTT. Its translation is CASSLARTVNTEAFF. The V gene is TRBV5-1, the J gene TRBJ1-1; D ambiguous. Trimming pared 0 bases from V and 0 bases from J, leaving 9 bases between. This CDR3 has 15 residues. Germline CDR1 is SGHRS and CDR2 is YFSETQ. The full variable domain, rest sourced from reference TRBV5-1 and TRBJ1-1, is KAGVTQTPRYLIKTRGQQVTLSCSPISGHRSVSWYQQTPGQGLQFLFEYFSETQRNKGNFPGRFSGRQFSNSRSEMNVSTLELGDSALYLCASSLARTVNTEAFFGQGTRLTVV.

The J gene is TRBJ2-2, the V gene TRBV7-8, with unresolved D. V gave up 6 bases and J gave up 5 bases, with 7 bases separating them. Per the germline V gene, CDR1 is SGHVS and CDR2 is FQNEAQ. The CDR3 sequence is 12 residues long. CDR3 amino acids: CASRLSTGELFF. The CDR3 bases are TGTGCCAGCAGACTCAGTACCGGGGAGCTGTTTTTT.

The chain recombines TRBV15 with TRBJ2-7, with D hard to call. Germline CDR1 reads LNHNV; CDR2 reads YYDKDF (reference sequence). V was cut by 0 bases and J by 3 bases, with 6 bases left in between. The CDR3 length is 13 residues. The DNA for the CDR3 is TGTGCCACCAGCAGAGATTCGGACTACGAGCAGTACTTC. The encoded protein is CATSRDSDYEQYF.

This sequence joins TRBV28 and TRBJ1-5; no firm D call. V was clipped by 5 bases and J by 4 bases, with 9 bases between them. From germline, CDR1 is MDHEN and CDR2 SYDVKM. The CDR3 totals 13 residues. CDR3: CASSQYQNQPQHF. DNA for the CDR3: TGTGCCAGCAGTCAGTACCAAAATCAGCCCCAGCATTTT.

A note on this clone: This sample also contains other DNA sequences that code for the same CDR3. The V call is TRBV6-5, the J call TRBJ1-5; D remains unclear. The CDR3 covers 14 residues. Germline V gene lookup returns CDR1 MNHEY and CDR2 SVGAGI. V lost 2 bases, J lost 4 bases, and 9 bases lay in between. Written as DNA, the CDR3 is TGTGCCAGCAGTTACAGGGTGGGGAATCAGCCCCAGCATTTT. This sequence encodes CASSYRVGNQPQHF.

The chain links TRBV27 to TRBJ1-5; 7 nucleotides agree with TRBD1. The CDR3 contains 13 residues. Germline loops: CDR1 MNHEY, CDR2 SMNVEV (reference sequence). J lost 3 bases, V lost 8 bases, and 4 bases had no gene match. The DNA of the CDR3 is TGTGCCAGCTCGACAGGGATCAATCAGCCCCAGCATTTT. Protein: CASSTGINQPQHF.

DNA for the CDR3: TGTGCCAGCAGTATGGGACAGACCCCGACCTACGAGCAGTACTTC. It encodes CASSMGQTPTYEQYF. V usage is TRBV27 and J usage is TRBJ2-7, with TRBD1 matching over 7 bases. Trimming cost V 5 bases and J 2 bases; bases outside gene matches: 9. Germline loops: CDR1 MNHEY, CDR2 SMNVEV (reference sequence). The CDR3 has 15 residues.

Remarks on this clone: The same CDR3 is also encoded by other DNA sequences in this sample. The V gene is TRBV6-6, the J gene TRBJ2-2; D is unresolved. The CDR3 has 12 amino acids. The ends were cut back, 5 bases at V and 5 bases at J, with 6 bases in the middle. From germline, CDR1 is MNHNY and CDR2 SVGAGI (reference sequence). The CDR3 DNA sequence: TGTGCCAGCAGTCCTCGGACCGGGGAGCTGTTTTTT. Its translation is CASSPRTGELFF.

The genes are TRBV5-1 and TRBJ1-2; D ambiguous. V was shortened by 4 bases and J by 10 bases, with 17 bases between the two germline ends. Germline lookup yields CDR1 SGHRS and CDR2 YFSETQ. The CDR3 runs 13 residues. CDR3 nucleotides: TGCGCCAGCAGCCCCCCCCAAGACCTATACTACACCTTC. Protein product: CASSPPQDLYYTF.

In its sample, this clone was seen once. This chain joins TRBV9 and TRBJ1-1; a possible D gene is TRBD1 (5 bases). Germline V gene sequence: CDR1 SGDLS, CDR2 YYNGEE. CDR3 length: 14 amino acids. Trimming cost V 5 bases and J 0 bases, with 11 bases left between them. The CDR3 nucleotides read TGTGCCAGCAGACGGGCAGGGTTGAACACTGAAGCTTTCTTT. Protein product: CASRRAGLNTEAFF. The complete variable domain, with remaining parts taken from reference TRBV9 and TRBJ1-1, reads DSGVTQTPKHLITATGQRVTLRCSPRSGDLSVYWYQQSLDQGLQFLIQYYNGEERAKGNILERFSAQQFPDLHSELNLSSLELGDSALYFCASRRAGLNTEAFFGQGTRLTVV.

The sample holds a few counts of this clone. This chain joins TRBV2 and TRBJ1-1; perhaps TRBD1 as D (6 bases). This CDR3 is 10 amino acids long. The germline V gene has CDR1 SNHLY and CDR2 FYNNEI. With 7 bases removed from V and 8 bases from J, the gap between germline ends came to 8 bases. CDR3 residues: CASNDREAFF. The CDR3 nucleotides are TGTGCCAGCAACGACAGGGAAGCTTTCTTT.

This sequence joins TRBV7-6 and TRBJ2-3; D call uncertain. The germline V and J ends were trimmed by 2 bases and 0 bases, with 12 bases remaining between them. Germline V gives CDR1 SGHVS, CDR2 FNYEAQ. This CDR3 region has 16 residues. Written as DNA, the CDR3 is TGTGCCAGCAGCTTATTAGCCCGGGCCAGCACAGATACGCAGTATTTT. Translation gives CASSLLARASTDTQYF. The full variable domain, with the rest looked up from reference TRBV7-6 and TRBJ2-3, is GAGVSQSPRYKVTKRGQDVALRCDPISGHVSLYWYRQALGQGPEFLTYFNYEAQQDKSGLPNDRFSAERPEGSISTLTIQRTEQRDSAMYRCASSLLARASTDTQYFGPGTRLTVL.

The chain combines TRBV4-1 with TRBJ2-1; 8 bases agree with TRBD2. Per germline, CDR1 MGHRA and CDR2 YSYEKL. With 0 bases clipped from V and 9 bases from J, the junction kept 13 bases outside the gene matches. This CDR3 has 17 amino acids. CDR3 sequence (DNA): TGCGCCAGCAGCCAAGATCAAGCGGGAGTAGGGGCGGGTGAGCAGTTCTTC. Its protein product is CASSQDQAGVGAGEQFF.